This paragraph reports one T cell receptor beta chain. The germline V gene encodes CDR1 LNHDA and CDR2 SQIVND (reference sequence). With V trimmed by 8 bases and J by 2 bases, 9 bases remained unmatched. This CDR3 has 14 residues. None of the patients had undergone any treatment ahead of thyroid surgery. This specimen belongs to a study of metastatic and nonmetastatic thyroid tumors. The wider study: Repertoire comparison spanned blood and tumor or nodule tissue of malignant and benign thyroid patients.

TCRdb re-called the PCR reads through MiXCR. The sample lists about 25,000 clones, 15% to 20% occurring once. The chain combines TRBV19 with TRBJ2-7, with 7 positions matching TRBD1. Sequencing used blood. This TCR was sampled from a male donor with papillary thyroid cancer or a benign thyroid nodule (not recorded which). Some clones in this sample may be carry-over from other donors' samples. The CDR3 sequence is CASFGGQPPYEQYF. DNA for the CDR3: TGTGCCAGTTTTGGGGGACAGCCACCCTACGAGCAGTACTTC.